One and the same sample provided the 29 T cell receptor beta chains below, sequenced in a study of T cells in Graves' hyperthyroidism and ophthalmopathy. It was RNA transcripts that yielded the amplified TCR beta CDR3 regions. The HTBI primer set was used in a first-round RT-PCR of the TCR CDR3. TCRdb redid the calling of the multiplex PCR reads with MiXCR, one entry per CDR3 protein. Among 500,000 to 600,000 distinct CDR3 sequences, 46% were seen once, and the ten largest hold about two fifths. Sequences were obtained from peripheral blood or thyroid tissue (not recorded which). The receptors stem from an adult woman with Graves' disease, either hyperthyroidism or ophthalmopathy (not recorded which).

The chain recombines TRBV19 with TRBJ1-2; D possibly corresponds to TRBD1 (5 bases). The CDR3 consists of 15 residues. Germline V gene lookup returns CDR1 LNHDA and CDR2 SQIVND (reference sequence). Trimming pared 3 bases from V and 4 bases from J, leaving 15 bases between. The CDR3 nucleotides are TGTGCCAGTAGTATCGGCCCCGGGGGTACCTATGGCTACACCTTC. This sequence encodes CASSIGPGGTYGYTF.

This clonotype was counted once. The chain employs TRBV9 and TRBJ2-5; TRBD2 agrees at 7 bases. The V and J ends lost 4 bases and 3 bases, in that order; junction bases with no gene match: 9. The germline V gene has CDR1 SGDLS and CDR2 YYNGEE. The CDR3 spans 15 residues. CDR3 loop: CASSSNWGGKETQYF. CDR3 nucleotide sequence: TGTGCCAGCAGCTCTAACTGGGGGGGGAAAGAGACCCAGTACTTC.

The chain carries TRBV29-1 and TRBJ2-1; D not certain. The V gene's germline CDR1 is SQVTM and CDR2 ANQGSEA. V was shortened by 7 bases and J by 7 bases, with 14 bases between the two germline ends. This CDR3 is 12 amino acids long. CDR3 in DNA: TGCAGCGGAACACTTACAAAGAATGAGCAGTTCTTC. It codes for CSGTLTKNEQFF.

This chain connects TRBV4-1 to TRBJ1-5; TRBD1 might be the D (6 bases). The CDR3 is 14 residues long. Trimming removed 5 bases at V and 7 bases at J, with 15 bases between. The germline V gene encodes CDR1 MGHRA and CDR2 YSYEKL. The chain's CDR3 is CASSYRVRGQPQHF. CDR3 nucleotide sequence: TGCGCCAGCAGCTACAGGGTAAGAGGACAGCCCCAGCATTTT.

The chain recombines TRBV7-9 with TRBJ2-7; 9 bases align to TRBD1. V was pared by 4 bases and J by 6 bases, with 13 bases of the junction left unmatched. The CDR3 sequence is 16 residues long. The germline gives CDR1 SEHNR, CDR2 FQNEAQ (reference sequence). The CDR3 reads CASSWDRANTGGEQYF. CDR3 sequence (DNA): TGTGCCAGCAGCTGGGACAGGGCCAACACAGGCGGCGAGCAGTACTTC.

About this clonotype: A much more abundant neighbour one base away suggests this may be a read error. CDR3 sequence (DNA): TGCGCCAGCAGGGGCGGTTCGGGAGGGCTAGAAGAGGCCCAGTACTTC. Translation gives CASRGGSGGLEEAQYF. V is TRBV5-1 and J is TRBJ2-5; 8 bases match TRBD2. Germline CDR1 SGHRS, CDR2 YFSETQ. The CDR3 loop spans 16 amino acids.

This clonotype was found many times. This sequence joins TRBV10-3 and TRBJ2-7, with D perhaps TRBD2 (7 bases). With 6 bases removed from V and 2 bases from J, the gap between germline ends came to 20 bases. The CDR3 spans 16 residues. Germline V gene lookup returns CDR1 ENHRY and CDR2 SYGVKD. Here the CDR3 reads CAISGAVRGGAYEQYF. In nucleotides, the CDR3 is TGTGCCATCAGCGGGGCCGTGAGGGGGGGGGCCTACGAGCAGTACTTC.

The chain combines TRBV19 with TRBJ2-3, with a possible D match to TRBD1 (6 bases). The V end was cut by 4 bases, the J end by 2 bases, with 19 bases between. The CDR3 runs 17 residues. CDR1 and CDR2 from the germline V gene are LNHDA and SQIVND (reference sequence). CDR3: CASSTLEGVVDTDTQYF. The CDR3 DNA sequence: TGTGCCAGTAGTACCCTCGAGGGGGTTGTTGACACAGATACGCAGTATTTT.

The chain recombines TRBV7-3 with TRBJ2-5; D uncertain. V was shortened by 3 bases and J by 1 base, with 9 bases between the two germline ends. Germline assignment: CDR1 SGHTA and CDR2 FQGTGA. CDR3 size: 14 residues. CDR3 amino acids: CASSFRRLQETQYF. The CDR3 DNA sequence: TGTGCCAGCAGCTTCCGACGGCTCCAAGAGACCCAGTACTTC. The full variable domain, its missing parts supplied by reference TRBV7-3 and TRBJ2-5, is GAGVSQTPSNKVTEKGKYVELRCDPISGHTALYWYRQSLGQGPEFLIYFQGTGAADDSGLPNDRFFAVRPEGSVSTLKIQRTERGDSAVYLCASSFRRLQETQYFGPGTRLLVL.

This clonotype was counted ten times or more. The CDR3, as DNA: TGTGCCAGCAGCTTAAAGCGGGACAGGGATTATGGCTACACCTTC. It yields the protein CASSLKRDRDYGYTF. This chain links TRBV7-9 with TRBJ1-2, with 9 bases aligning to TRBD1. Germline CDR1 reads SEHNR; CDR2 reads FQNEAQ (reference sequence). The CDR3 length is 15 residues. V shed 2 bases, J shed 5 bases, and the junction held 6 bases outside the gene matches.

The rearrangement links TRBV7-8 to TRBJ2-2, with a possible D match to TRBD1 (6 bases). Between the trimmed V and J ends, which lost 5 bases and 9 bases, there was a span of 16 bases. The CDR3 is 14 amino acids. CDR1 and CDR2 (germline): SGHVS, FQNEAQ. CDR3 amino acids: CASSLGQAGRELFF. DNA for the CDR3: TGTGCCAGCAGCCTGGGACAAGCAGGCCGGGAGCTGTTTTTT.

The rearrangement uses TRBV25-1 and TRBJ2-1; TRBD2 matches at 11 bases. With V trimmed by 5 bases and J by 9 bases, 9 bases remained unmatched. This CDR3 region has 15 residues. Per the germline V gene, CDR1 is MGHDK and CDR2 is SYGVNS. CDR3 in DNA: TGTGCCAGCAGTACTGGTAGCGGGAGGGGGGGTGAGCAGTTCTTC. Translation: CASSTGSGRGGEQFF. The whole variable domain, remainder taken from reference TRBV25-1 and TRBJ2-1, is EADIYQTPRYLVIGTGKKITLECSQTMGHDKMYWYQQDPGMELHLIHYSYGVNSTEKGDLSSESTVSRIRTEHFPLTLESARPSHTSQYLCASSTGSGRGGEQFFGPGTRLTVL.

This chain links TRBV7-9 with TRBJ2-2; D is possibly TRBD2 (6 bases). V lost 11 bases and J lost 7, with 20 bases in between. Germline lookup yields CDR1 SEHNR and CDR2 FQNEAQ (reference sequence). The CDR3 contains 14 residues. In nucleotides, the CDR3 is TGTGCCTGGAAGGGTCTGCGGGGCAGCGGGGAGCTGTTTTTT. Translating gives CAWKGLRGSGELFF.

In this sample, this clonotype turned up many times. This chain links TRBV29-1 with TRBJ2-7; D call uncertain. The V gene's germline CDR1 is SQVTM and CDR2 ANQGSEA. With 1 base removed from V and 3 bases from J, the gap between germline ends came to 7 bases. The CDR3 extends over 12 amino acids. Here the CDR3 DNA reads TGCAGCGTTGAAGTGGCGGACTACGAGCAGTACTTC. This encodes CSVEVADYEQYF.

The chain carries TRBV7-9 and TRBJ2-5; a weak D match, TRBD1 (5 bases). The germline V gene has CDR1 SEHNR and CDR2 FQNEAQ (reference sequence). The ends were cut back, 5 bases at V and 0 bases at J, with 22 bases in the middle. This CDR3 is built from 18 residues. CDR3 protein: CASSPSLGRQKYQETQYF. The CDR3 nucleotides are TGTGCCAGCAGCCCCTCCCTTGGTCGACAGAAGTACCAAGAGACCCAGTACTTC.

CDR3 DNA: TGTGCCAGCAGCTTCCTGACAGGGGGCGTCTCAGTTAATGAAAAACTGTTTTTT. Protein sequence: CASSFLTGGVSVNEKLFF. The J gene is TRBJ1-4, the V gene TRBV7-9; the match to TRBD1 covers 10 bases. There are 18 residues in the CDR3. Looked up from germline, CDR1 is SEHNR and CDR2 is FQNEAQ (reference sequence). V was pared by 3 bases and J by 4 bases, with 11 bases of the junction left unmatched. Variable domain in full (rest from reference TRBV7-9 and TRBJ1-4): DTGVSQNPRHKITKRGQNVTFRCDPISEHNRLYWYRQTLGQGPEFLTYFQNEAQLEKSRLLSDRFSAERPKGSFSTLEIQRTEQGDSAMYLCASSFLTGGVSVNEKLFFGSGTQLSVL.

This clonotype was counted between two and nine times. It may be a read error: a sequence one base away is much more abundant. The chain has TRBV2 and TRBJ2-7, with 7 bases aligning to TRBD2. The CDR3 is 15 amino acids. CDR1 SNHLY and CDR2 FYNNEI come from the germline V gene. In DNA form, the CDR3 reads TGTGCCAGCAGTGGGGGCGGACTAGGGGCCTACGAGCAGTGCTTC. This translates into CASSGGGLGAYEQCF.

This clonotype has at least ten counts. J is TRBJ2-7 and V is TRBV20-1, with D tentatively TRBD2 (5 bases). CDR1 and CDR2 (germline): DFQATT, SNEGSKA (reference sequence). The CDR3 covers 11 residues. The ends were cut back, 1 base at V and 5 bases at J, with 6 bases in the middle. The CDR3 reads CSARGGNEQYF. The CDR3 DNA follows: TGCAGTGCTAGAGGAGGGAACGAGCAGTACTTC.

The chain combines TRBV9 with TRBJ2-6; no clear D gene. The length of the CDR3 is 14 residues. V lost 0 bases to trimming and J lost 4 bases, with 5 bases between them. Germline V gene lookup returns CDR1 SGDLS and CDR2 YYNGEE. The CDR3 DNA is TGTGCCAGCAGCGTAGTAGGCGGGGCCAACGTCCTGACTTTC. Protein sequence: CASSVVGGANVLTF.

This clonotype has a count of ten or more. The chain has TRBV7-8 and TRBJ1-3; D gene unclear. This CDR3 region has 15 residues. Germline lookup yields CDR1 SGHVS and CDR2 FQNEAQ. Between the trimmed V and J ends, which lost 3 bases and 2 bases, there was a span of 11 bases. The CDR3 DNA is TGTGCCAGCAGCTTGAATACTTGGCCTGGAAACACCATATATTTT. This sequence encodes CASSLNTWPGNTIYF.

This clonotype appeared a few times. This chain uses TRBV5-1 with TRBJ2-1; weak D call: TRBD1 (5 bases). V lost 0 bases, J lost 0 bases, and 10 bases lay in between. The germline CDR1 and CDR2 sequences are SGHRS and YFSETQ. This CDR3 spans 16 amino acids. CDR3 nucleotide sequence: TGCGCCAGCAGCTTGGCTCAGGGAAGCTCCTACAATGAGCAGTTCTTC. This sequence encodes CASSLAQGSSYNEQFF.

The chain employs TRBV28 and TRBJ1-6, with D possibly matching TRBD1 (5 bases). Trimming pared 9 bases from V and 3 bases from J, leaving 15 bases between. The length of the CDR3 is 15 residues. Germline lookup yields CDR1 MDHEN and CDR2 SYDVKM. Written as DNA, the CDR3 is TGTGCCAGTAGGGTTGGGGCAGGCTATAATTCACCCCTCCACTTT. It translates to CASRVGAGYNSPLHF.

The chain uses TRBV7-9 and TRBJ1-2; D unclear. Germline loops: CDR1 SEHNR, CDR2 FQNEAQ (reference sequence). The V gene lost 3 bases and the J gene lost 4 bases, with 12 bases spanning the gap. This CDR3 comprises 14 residues. The CDR3 spells CASSFQESSYGYTF. DNA of the CDR3: TGTGCCAGCAGCTTCCAGGAGTCTAGCTATGGCTACACCTTC.

This clonotype was counted many times. V and J are TRBV20-1 and TRBJ2-7; 12 nucleotides match TRBD1. Germline V CDR1 and CDR2: DFQATT, SNEGSKA (reference sequence). The CDR3 runs 14 residues. The V and J ends lost 6 bases and 4 bases, in that order; junction bases with no gene match: 7. The CDR3 DNA sequence: TGCAGTGCGTATCCGGGACAGGGGGCGTACGAGCAGTACTTC. As protein: CSAYPGQGAYEQYF.

This clonotype showed up many times. The chain has TRBV2 and TRBJ1-3, with D unresolved. Germline V gene sequence: CDR1 SNHLY, CDR2 FYNNEI. This CDR3 region has 14 residues. The germline V and J ends were trimmed by 9 bases and 0 bases, with 12 bases remaining between them. The CDR3 protein is CASMFGPSGNTIYF. Here the CDR3 DNA reads TGTGCCAGTATGTTTGGCCCCTCTGGAAACACCATATATTTT.

This clonotype has more than one count but fewer than ten. The chain has TRBV28 and TRBJ2-5; 9 bases fit TRBD1. Per germline, CDR1 MDHEN and CDR2 SYDVKM. CDR3 length: 16 residues. The ends lost 4 bases at V and 4 bases at J; junction bases unmatched: 10. For the CDR3, the DNA is TGTGCCAGCAGTTCAAGACTGACAGGGGGAGGAGAGACCCAGTACTTC. Translation: CASSSRLTGGGETQYF.

In its sample, this clonotype was seen many times. V usage is TRBV11-2 and J usage is TRBJ1-2; the D gene is possibly TRBD1 (5 bases). Germline CDR1 SGHAT, CDR2 FQNNGV. V was shortened by 5 bases and J by 3 bases, with 10 bases between the two germline ends. The CDR3 runs to 13 residues. Here the CDR3 reads CASSLDRDYGYTF. DNA of the CDR3: TGTGCCAGCAGCCTCGACAGAGACTATGGCTACACCTTC.

The sample holds many counts of this clonotype. V and J are TRBV2 and TRBJ1-1; D ambiguous. Germline V gives CDR1 SNHLY, CDR2 FYNNEI. The CDR3 is 15 amino acids. The ends were cut back, 7 bases at V and 3 bases at J, with 18 bases in the middle. For the CDR3, the DNA is TGTGCCAGCACCCTGGATGGGTCGAGGGACACTGAAGCTTTCTTT. It is translated as CASTLDGSRDTEAFF. Based on the CDR3 plus reference TRBV2 and TRBJ1-1, the full variable domain is EPEVTQTPSHQVTQMGQEVILRCVPISNHLYFYWYRQILGQKVEFLVSFYNNEISEKSEIFDDQFSVERPDGSNFTLKIRSTKLEDSAMYFCASTLDGSRDTEAFFGQGTRLTVV.

This clonotype was counted many times. The rearrangement uses TRBV6-4 and TRBJ1-2, with TRBD1 matching 10 bases. The CDR3 consists of 14 residues. J gave up 12 bases and V 0 bases, and 7 bases lay outside the gene matches. Germline CDR1 is MRHNA and CDR2 is SNTAGT. In DNA form, the CDR3 reads TGTGCCAGCAGTGACTCTGGGGACAGGGGTCCAAACACCTTC. Protein product: CASSDSGDRGPNTF.